Following are 10 T cell receptor beta chains from one sample sequenced in a study of blood T cells in healthy people across ages. PCR was performed a second time for about 7 to 11 cycles using a sample-barcoded 5' primer and a J-beta primer mix. TCRdb used MiXCR to reprocess the 5' RACE reads, holding one entry per CDR3 protein. The sample has around 1,500,000 distinct CDR3 sequences, 28% seen once. Sequencing was performed on blood. The receptors derive from a woman aged 25 to 39 in good health.

This sequence joins TRBV20-1 and TRBJ2-2; D is unresolved. This CDR3 has 14 residues. Germline values: CDR1 DFQATT, CDR2 SNEGSKA (reference sequence). V lost 0 bases, J lost 4 bases, and 9 bases lay in between. The CDR3 nucleotides are TGCAGTGCTAGAGATCCCTCACGCACCGGGGAGCTGTTTTTT. Amino acid sequence: CSARDPSRTGELFF.

This clonotype showed up many times. The genes are TRBV10-2 and TRBJ1-5; unclear D gene. Trimming shortened V by 2 bases and J by 8 bases, and 16 bases separated the two germline ends. Germline V gene lookup returns CDR1 WSHSY and CDR2 SAAADI. This CDR3 has 15 residues. The CDR3 DNA is TGCGCCAGCAGTGAGGAGGTGGGCGGCCTGGAGCCCCAGCATTTT. Amino acid sequence: CASSEEVGGLEPQHF.

To note about this clonotype: An end of the junction does not agree with germline; a read error may underlie this. The rearrangement uses TRBV5-1 and TRBJ2-1; 11 nucleotides line up with TRBD1. The CDR3 contains 15 residues. Germline V CDR1 and CDR2: SGHRS, YFSETQ. CDR3 sequence: CAGSLGQGAYNEQFF. The CDR3 DNA follows: TGCGCCGGCAGCTTGGGACAGGGGGCCTACAATGAGCAGTTCTTC.

The chain combines TRBV4-1 with TRBJ2-5; tentatively, D is TRBD1 or TRBD2 (5 bases each). Trimming took off 1 base at V and 11 bases at J, with 32 bases between the two ends. The CDR3 length is 19 residues. From germline, CDR1 is MGHRA and CDR2 YSYEKL. The CDR3 coding sequence is TGCGCCAGCAGCCAAGGAGGTGGTTGGGGGAACTCAATATACAATGAGCAGTACTTC. It encodes CASSQGGGWGNSIYNEQYF.

The chain has TRBV30 and TRBJ2-7; the match to TRBD1 covers 9 bases. V lost 7 bases and J lost 4; bases outside the gene matches: 8. CDR1 GTSNPN and CDR2 SVGIG come from the germline V gene (reference sequence). CDR3 length equals 13 residues. The CDR3 reads CAFSRDREYEQYF. The CDR3 region has the DNA TGTGCCTTCTCCCGGGACAGGGAGTACGAGCAGTACTTC. Looking up the rest from reference TRBV30 and TRBJ2-7 gives the full variable domain: SQTIHQWPATLVQPVGSPLSLECTVEGTSNPNLYWYRQAAGRGLQLLFYSVGIGQISSEVPQNLSASRPQDRQFILSSKKLLLSDSGFYLCAFSRDREYEQYFGPGTRLTVT.

Concerning this clonotype itself: Given a much more abundant clone one base away, this may be a read error. V and J are TRBV3-1 and TRBJ1-5, with no clear D. Germline lookup yields CDR1 LGHDT and CDR2 YNNKEL (reference sequence). The CDR3 extends over 16 amino acids. The CDR3 coding sequence is TGTGCCAGCAGCCAAGATTCCCCCACTAGCAATCGGCCCCAGCATTTT. It encodes CASSQDSPTSNRPQHF.

The chain has TRBV6-5 and TRBJ1-2, with D maybe TRBD1 (5 bases). The V and J ends lost 0 bases and 7 bases respectively, with 15 bases between them. Germline-derived CDR1 and CDR2 are MNHEY and SVGAGI. This CDR3 has 15 residues. The CDR3 DNA reads as TGTGCCAGCAGTTACTCGAAAGTCAGGGTAACTGGCTACACCTTC. Protein sequence: CASSYSKVRVTGYTF.

The V gene is TRBV7-2, the J gene TRBJ2-1; D remains ambiguous. The CDR3 has 16 residues. V was clipped by 1 base and J by 0 bases, with 10 bases between them. CDR1 SGHTA and CDR2 FQGNSA come from the germline V gene. The CDR3 here is CASSLEQASSYNEQFF. CDR3 coding DNA: TGTGCCAGCAGCTTAGAGCAGGCTAGCTCCTACAATGAGCAGTTCTTC.

This clonotype was seen more than once but under ten times. This chain joins TRBV5-1 and TRBJ2-1, with TRBD2 identical over 7 bases. Germline V gene lookup returns CDR1 SGHRS and CDR2 YFSETQ. V was pared by 4 bases and J by 8 bases, with 12 bases of the junction left unmatched. CDR3 length: 15 amino acids. CDR3 protein: CASSPPSGHMDEQFF. DNA for the CDR3: TGCGCCAGCAGCCCCCCTAGCGGACACATGGATGAGCAGTTCTTC.

The chain couples TRBV12-3 or TRBV12-4 to TRBJ2-5; the match to TRBD2 covers 8 bases. This CDR3 region has 15 residues. Trimming at V came to 4 bases and at J to 5 bases, leaving 9 bases not matched to a gene. The CDR3 is CASSSQGGGTETQYF. The CDR3 DNA reads as TGTGCCAGCAGTTCCCAAGGCGGGGGGACGGAGACCCAGTACTTC.